This T cell receptor (beta chain) was sequenced for a study of T cells in Graves' hyperthyroidism and ophthalmopathy. As to this clonotype: Its target is unknown.

Among the patients, aged 18 to 65, hyperthyroidism was newly diagnosed and had lasted under 2 months. The study, taken as a whole, reports: Ophthalmopathy prediction by the model preceded onset by a median roughly 6.3 months. Among thyroid clonotypes expanded above 0.001, most also appeared in blood. Ophthalmopathy and stable hyperthyroidism were separated by a 13 V-J model.

CDR3 length equals 13 residues. Between the trimmed V and J ends, which lost 3 bases and 7 bases, there was a span of 12 bases. Per the germline V gene, CDR1 is LGHNT and CDR2 is FRNRAP. Amplification of TCR beta CDR3 regions used RNA as the template. Primed by the HTBI set, a first-round RT-PCR was run on the TCR CDR3. TCRdb re-analysed the multiplex PCR reads in MiXCR, keeping a single row per CDR3 protein. This sample has 730,000 or so distinct CDR3 sequences, with approximately 18% found just once. The clonotype was recovered from a woman between 50 and 59 years old with Graves' hyperthyroidism that later progressed to Graves' ophthalmopathy. Sequenced material: blood. The chain combines TRBV12-5 with TRBJ1-2; TRBD1 is a possible D gene (6 bases). The chain's CDR3 is CASGLGRGGGYTF. The CDR3 nucleotides are TGTGCTAGTGGTTTAGGCAGGGGAGGTGGCTACACCTTC.